The 31 T cell receptor beta chains below come from one sample, sequenced in a study of blood T cell repertoires in COVID-19. Here immunoSEQ multiplex PCR was the method, and the copy in TCRdb shows in-frame clones only, minus some. The sample lists about 230,000 clones; approximately 86% were seen once. The material sequenced was peripheral blood. The receptor source for this set is a woman in her twenties or thirties with COVID-19, enrolled during active disease.

J is TRBJ1-2 and V is TRBV29-1; D is possibly TRBD1 (6 bases). Germline CDR1 SQVTM, CDR2 ANQGSEA. CDR3 size: 14 residues. The V end lost 3 bases, the J end lost 8 bases, and 19 bases lay between the germline ends. This CDR3 is CSVDWGQGRRGYTF. As DNA, the CDR3 is TGCAGCGTTGACTGGGGGCAGGGGCGGAGGGGCTACACCTTC.

This CDR3 reads CARKDRDSNQPQHF. The CDR3 DNA reads as TGTGCCCGCAAAGACAGGGATAGCAATCAGCCCCAGCATTTT. The rearrangement uses TRBV6-5 and TRBJ1-5; 7 positions agree with TRBD1. The CDR3 runs 14 residues. V trimming: 11 bases; J trimming: 0 bases; junction bases outside the gene matches: 7. Per germline, CDR1 MNHEY and CDR2 SVGAGI.

This rearrangement joins TRBV13 to TRBJ2-3; a possible D gene is TRBD1 (5 bases). Germline CDR1 and CDR2: PRHDT and FYEKMQ (reference sequence). CDR3 size: 17 residues. Trimming cost V 2 bases and J 0 bases, with 15 bases left between them. The CDR3 sequence is CASSLSPEWGSTDTQYF. The CDR3, as DNA: TGTGCCAGCAGCTTAAGTCCGGAGTGGGGCAGCACAGATACGCAGTATTTT. Together with reference TRBV13 and TRBJ2-3, the CDR3 gives the full variable domain: AAGVIQSPRHLIKEKRETATLKCYPIPRHDTVYWYQQGPGQDPQFLISFYEKMQSDKGSIPDRFSAQQFSDYHSELNMSSLELGDSALYFCASSLSPEWGSTDTQYFGPGTRLTVL.

The rearrangement uses TRBV7-2 and TRBJ2-5, with 10 bases that match TRBD2. This CDR3 is 16 amino acids long. Trimming at V came to 5 bases and at J to 5 bases, leaving 11 bases not matched to a gene. Per germline, CDR1 SGHTA and CDR2 FQGNSA. CDR3 sequence (DNA): TGTGCCAGCAGCCCAGGAGCGGGGGGGCGATCGGAGACCCAGTACTTC. Translated, it gives CASSPGAGGRSETQYF. Supplemented by reference TRBV7-2 and TRBJ2-5, the full variable domain reads GAGVSQSPSNKVTEKGKDVELRCDPISGHTALYWYRQSLGQGLEFLIYFQGNSAPDKSGLPSDRFSAERTGGSVSTLTIQRTQQEDSAVYLCASSPGAGGRSETQYFGPGTRLLVL.

The J gene is TRBJ1-1, the V gene TRBV24-1; 8 bases fit TRBD1. The ends lost 7 bases at V and 0 bases at J; junction bases unmatched: 3. Germline-derived CDR1 and CDR2 are KGHDR and SFDVKD. This CDR3 spans 14 amino acids. In DNA form, the CDR3 reads TGTGCCACCAGATCGACAGGGGTGAACACTGAAGCTTTCTTT. This sequence encodes CATRSTGVNTEAFF.

The rearrangement joins TRBV27 to TRBJ1-5; tentatively, D is TRBD1 (6 bases). Between the trimmed V and J ends, which lost 5 bases and 0 bases, there was a span of 17 bases. Germline V gene lookup returns CDR1 MNHEY and CDR2 SMNVEV (reference sequence). The CDR3 totals 17 residues. The CDR3 nucleotides read TGTGCCAGCAGTACCATAAGGACAGCACATAGCAATCAGCCCCAGCATTTT. Protein sequence: CASSTIRTAHSNQPQHF.

The chain recombines TRBV28 with TRBJ1-5, with D uncertain. Germline CDR1 reads MDHEN; CDR2 reads SYDVKM. The CDR3 length is 15 residues. V was cut by 3 bases and J by 4 bases, with 13 bases left in between. The CDR3 loop reads CASSLTGRGNQPQHF. The DNA for the CDR3 is TGTGCCAGCAGTTTGACCGGACGGGGTAATCAGCCCCAGCATTTT.

The chain employs TRBV2 and TRBJ2-1, with D possibly matching TRBD2 (7 bases). Germline loops: CDR1 SNHLY, CDR2 FYNNEI. V lost 6 bases and J 5 bases, leaving 20 bases between the germline ends. CDR3 length equals 16 residues. CDR3 sequence: CASRGALGAGDNEQFF. CDR3 nucleotides: TGTGCCAGCAGGGGGGCCCTGGGGGCGGGGGACAATGAGCAGTTCTTC. Full variable domain (outside the CDR3, taken from reference TRBV2 and TRBJ2-1): EPEVTQTPSHQVTQMGQEVILRCVPISNHLYFYWYRQILGQKVEFLVSFYNNEISEKSEIFDDQFSVERPDGSNFTLKIRSTKLEDSAMYFCASRGALGAGDNEQFFGPGTRLTVL.

V gene TRBV10-2 combines with J gene TRBJ2-7; 7 bases are shared with TRBD2. J was trimmed by 2 bases and V by 6 bases; bases with no gene match: 7. CDR3 length equals 14 residues. Germline CDR1 and CDR2: WSHSY and SAAADI. CDR3 sequence (DNA): TGCGCCAGCAGGGGGGGGGTAACCACCTACGAGCAGTACTTC. It yields the protein CASRGGVTTYEQYF.

This chain uses TRBV15 with TRBJ2-1; 11 nucleotides line up with TRBD1. After removal of 1 base from V and 7 bases from J, the junction contained 3 bases not matched to a gene. Germline CDR1 and CDR2: LNHNV and YYDKDF (reference sequence). The CDR3 contains 15 residues. CDR3 coding DNA: TGTGCCACCAGCAGAGGAGGGACAGGGGGGAATGAGCAGTTCTTC. This codes for CATSRGGTGGNEQFF.

The chain carries TRBV28 and TRBJ2-5, with 9 bases lining up with TRBD2. The trim removed 5 bases at V and 5 bases at J, leaving 12 bases unmatched. This CDR3 is 16 amino acids long. In germline, CDR1 is MDHEN, CDR2 SYDVKM. The CDR3 here is CASSPTSGSETETQYF. The CDR3 bases are TGTGCCAGCAGTCCGACTAGCGGTAGCGAAACGGAGACCCAGTACTTC.

This chain links TRBV27 with TRBJ1-5, with a possible D match to TRBD1 (5 bases). This CDR3 is built from 13 residues. Deletions cut 6 bases from V and 6 bases from J, with 12 bases between. Germline CDR1 is MNHEY and CDR2 is SMNVEV (reference sequence). The CDR3 here is CASSPWGGQPQHF. The CDR3 DNA reads TGTGCCAGCAGCCCATGGGGGGGTCAGCCCCAGCATTTT.

Only a few counts were recorded for this clone. The chain recombines TRBV5-1 with TRBJ2-1; D may be TRBD1 (5 bases). CDR1 and CDR2 (germline): SGHRS, YFSETQ. V lost 0 bases, J lost 5 bases, and 9 bases lay in between. The CDR3 has 14 amino acids. The CDR3 here is CASSLEAGNNEQFF. In nucleotides, the CDR3 is TGCGCCAGCAGCTTGGAGGCAGGGAACAATGAGCAGTTCTTC.

The V gene is TRBV3-1 (or the pseudogene TRBV3-2), the J gene TRBJ1-3; D call uncertain. This CDR3 region has 19 residues. Germline V gene data show CDR1 as LGHDT and CDR2 as YNNKEL (reference sequence). V was cut by 0 bases and J by 7 bases, with 25 bases left in between. The CDR3 DNA reads as TGTGCCAGCAGCCAAGATCTGGCTGAACAGTTCGTTAGGTCGAACACCATATATTTT. Translation gives CASSQDLAEQFVRSNTIYF.

This sequence joins TRBV6-2 or TRBV6-3 and TRBJ1-5, with a possible D match to TRBD1 (6 bases). V was pared by 2 bases and J by 4 bases, with 15 bases between. From germline, CDR1 is MNHEY and CDR2 SVGEGT. This CDR3 spans 16 amino acids. CDR3 DNA: TGTGCCAGCAGTTACGGGGGCACCTTGCCTAATCAGCCCCAGCATTTT. Protein: CASSYGGTLPNQPQHF.

The J gene is TRBJ2-5, the V gene TRBV9; a possible D gene is TRBD1 (6 bases). This CDR3 region has 14 residues. V lost 2 bases and J lost 1, with 9 bases in between. Germline V gives CDR1 SGDLS, CDR2 YYNGEE. Here the CDR3 reads CASSVDRTQETQYF. For the CDR3, the DNA is TGTGCCAGCAGCGTTGACAGGACCCAAGAGACCCAGTACTTC.

The chain couples TRBV5-1 to TRBJ1-4, with D tentatively TRBD1 (6 bases). Germline V gene data show CDR1 as SGHRS and CDR2 as YFSETQ. The CDR3 contains 14 residues. Trimming pared 4 bases from V and 6 bases from J, leaving 13 bases between. CDR3 in DNA: TGCGCCAGCAGCCAAGACAGGCCCCATGAAAAACTGTTTTTT. Its protein is CASSQDRPHEKLFF.

The rearrangement links TRBV4-3 to TRBJ1-4; 12 nucleotides line up with TRBD1. The CDR3 length is 16 residues. CDR1 is LGHNA, CDR2 YSLEER, per germline. The V and J ends lost 3 bases and 7 bases, in that order; junction bases with no gene match: 6. The CDR3 coding sequence is TGCGCCAGCAGCCAGGGGGACAGGGGGCGCGTTGAAAAACTGTTTTTT. Its protein product is CASSQGDRGRVEKLFF.

J is TRBJ2-5 and V is TRBV7-9, with D perhaps matching TRBD1 (6 bases). V dropped 4 bases and J dropped 3 bases, with 12 bases sitting between them. CDR3 length equals 14 residues. Germline assignment: CDR1 SEHNR and CDR2 FQNEAQ (reference sequence). The CDR3 nucleotides are TGTGCCAGCAGCTACCCAAACAGGGAAGAGACCCAGTACTTC. As protein: CASSYPNREETQYF.

J is TRBJ2-7 and V is TRBV6-2 or TRBV6-3, with D perhaps matching TRBD1 (5 bases). The CDR3 totals 13 residues. V lost 4 bases to trimming and J lost 0 bases, with 7 bases between them. The germline V gene has CDR1 MNHEY and CDR2 SVGEGT. The CDR3 DNA reads TGTGCCAGCAGTTTGGACAACTCCTACGAGCAGTACTTC. It codes for CASSLDNSYEQYF.

The J gene is TRBJ2-5, the V gene TRBV4-1; TRBD1 might be the D (6 bases). Germline V gives CDR1 MGHRA, CDR2 YSYEKL. The ends were cut back, 4 bases at V and 5 bases at J, with 14 bases in the middle. This CDR3 has 14 residues. The CDR3 loop is CASSPQGSGETQYF. The CDR3 region has the DNA TGCGCCAGCAGCCCCCAGGGGTCGGGGGAGACCCAGTACTTC.

The rearrangement links TRBV7-8 to TRBJ2-1; D is perhaps TRBD1 (5 bases). There are 15 residues in the CDR3. Per the germline V gene, CDR1 is SGHVS and CDR2 is FQNEAQ. V was pared by 7 bases and J by 4 bases, with 17 bases between. As DNA, the CDR3 is TGTGCCAGCACCTATTCCAAGGGGCCGTACAATGAGCAGTTCTTC. Encoded protein: CASTYSKGPYNEQFF.

This clone has a single count. V and J are TRBV5-1 and TRBJ2-1, with 8 bases aligning to TRBD2. This CDR3 spans 19 amino acids. J gave up 0 bases and V 0 bases, and 11 bases lay outside the gene matches. Germline loops: CDR1 SGHRS, CDR2 YFSETQ. In DNA form, the CDR3 reads TGCGCCAGCAGCTTGGGACAGGTCCCGGGGGGGGACTCCTACAATGAGCAGTTCTTC. It codes for CASSLGQVPGGDSYNEQFF.

This rearrangement joins TRBV5-4 to TRBJ2-7; TRBD2 matches at 8 bases. V trimming: 2 bases; J trimming: 3 bases; junction bases outside the gene matches: 4. Germline V gene sequence: CDR1 SGHNT, CDR2 YYREEE (reference sequence). CDR3 length: 14 amino acids. CDR3 sequence reads: CASSLREGIYEQYF. The CDR3 region has the DNA TGTGCCAGCAGCTTACGGGAGGGGATCTACGAGCAGTACTTC.

CDR3 DNA: TGCAGCGTCACAGGGGCAGTGAACACTGAAGCTTTCTTT. Protein: CSVTGAVNTEAFF. This sequence joins TRBV29-1 and TRBJ1-1; 7 nucleotides agree with TRBD1. Germline CDR1 SQVTM, CDR2 ANQGSEA. This CDR3 is 13 amino acids long. The V gene end was trimmed by 6 bases and the J gene end by 0 bases; junction bases not matched to a gene: 4.

The chain is built from TRBV19 and TRBJ2-5, with D hard to call. This CDR3 comprises 13 residues. V was cut by 5 bases and J by 5 bases, with 12 bases left in between. CDR1 LNHDA and CDR2 SQIVND come from the germline V gene (reference sequence). The CDR3 is CASSSWAQETQYF. For the CDR3, the DNA is TGTGCCAGTAGTTCGTGGGCCCAGGAGACCCAGTACTTC.

This sequence joins TRBV5-6 and TRBJ2-3; weak D call: TRBD2 (6 bases). V lost 4 bases, J lost 2 bases, and 14 bases lay in between. Germline V gene lookup returns CDR1 SGHDT and CDR2 YYEEEE. The length of the CDR3 is 15 residues. The CDR3 DNA follows: TGTGCCAGCAGCCCTCGGGACTCCTACACAGATACGCAGTATTTT. Translation gives CASSPRDSYTDTQYF. The full variable domain, with the rest looked up from reference TRBV5-6 and TRBJ2-3, is DAGVTQSPTHLIKTRGQQVTLRCSPKSGHDTVSWYQQALGQGPQFIFQYYEEEERQRGNFPDRFSGHQFPNYSSELNVNALLLGDSALYLCASSPRDSYTDTQYFGPGTRLTVL.

This chain connects TRBV5-5 to TRBJ1-1; no reliable D call. Trimming pared 0 bases from V and 3 bases from J, leaving 12 bases between. Germline V gene sequence: CDR1 SGHKS, CDR2 YYEKEE (reference sequence). The CDR3 runs 15 residues. CDR3 coding DNA: TGTGCCAGCAGCTTGGATGGATCGGGGTACACTGAAGCTTTCTTT. It specifies CASSLDGSGYTEAFF.

This clone was observed once. J is TRBJ1-1 and V is TRBV29-1; TRBD1 aligns across 9 bases. Germline trimming cut 7 bases from V and 5 bases from J; bases unmatched to any gene: 8. Germline assignment: CDR1 SQVTM and CDR2 ANQGSEA. CDR3 length: 13 residues. The CDR3, as DNA: TGCAGCGGACAGGGGGGATTAAGTACTGAAGCTTTCTTT. It specifies CSGQGGLSTEAFF.

The rearrangement joins TRBV18 to TRBJ2-1; 9 bases align to TRBD1. The CDR3 has 13 amino acids. J gave up 6 bases and V 4 bases, and 1 base lay outside the gene matches. CDR1 KGHSH and CDR2 LQKENI come from the germline V gene. DNA for the CDR3: TGTGCCAGCTCACGACAGGGGGTCAATGAGCAGTTCTTC. It is translated as CASSRQGVNEQFF.

This clone has a single count. The chain recombines TRBV6-1 with TRBJ2-7, with TRBD2 matching 14 bases. This CDR3 is built from 16 residues. The germline gives CDR1 MNHNS, CDR2 SASEGT. Losses at the gene ends were 3 bases for V and 2 bases for J; bases not matched to a gene: 3. DNA of the CDR3: TGTGCCAGCAGTGAGGAGGGACTAGCGGGAGCCTACGAGCAGTACTTC. It encodes CASSEEGLAGAYEQYF.